This T cell receptor (beta chain) was recorded in a study of response to subunit inactivated influenza vaccine. Study observations and caveats: The authors suggested that few new T cells are recruited per seasonal influenza vaccination.

The ends were cut back, 8 bases at V and 6 bases at J, with 18 bases in the middle. Germline V gives CDR1 SEHNR, CDR2 FQNEAQ (reference sequence). There are 14 residues in the CDR3. TCRdb called the RT-PCR reads again in MiXCR, with one record for every CDR3 protein. The table records 500,000 to 600,000 distinct CDR3 sequences, around 8% of them present only once. As for this clonotype: The antigen is undetermined.

This clonotype was sampled from a man aged 50 to 75 who received an inactivated influenza vaccine. Sequenced material: PBMCs from blood, taken less than 30 months after vaccination. The chain is built from TRBV7-9 and TRBJ2-3; possible D gene TRBD2, 7 bases. The CDR3 nucleotides are TGTGCCAGCGTGAAGGGGGGGGGAGCGGATACGCAGTATTTT. Protein sequence: CASVKGGGADTQYF.